This T cell receptor beta chain was found in a study of regulatory T cells in long-lasting Graves disease listed by TCRdb under 2021. Regarding the research as a whole: Antithyroid drugs had been taken for less than 3 months by newly diagnosed Graves' disease patients. Peripheral blood TCR sequencing and RNA sequencing compared persistent Graves' disease patients with newly diagnosed Graves' disease patients. The study was registered as a clinical trial and conducted in China. A total of around 35 samples underwent TCR sequencing, from about 13 patients with persistent Graves' disease and around 20 patients with newly diagnosed Graves' disease.

In its sample, this clonotype was seen many times. Its binding antigen is unknown. No base quality information exists; no much larger clone differs at one position. Points the paper makes about the study in general: As a limitation, the authors acknowledged that the small sample size may reduce accuracy. Peripheral blood alone was examined, since thyroid tissue, which constituted the primary lesion, could not be accessed. TRBV28, TRBJ1-2 and TRBJ2-5 were preferentially used in persistent disease, while TRBV20-1 and TRBJ2-1 were favored in newly diagnosed disease. Persistent patients shared more public clonotypes among themselves (over 2,500) than newly diagnosed patients did (about 900). Sequencing and analysis were limited to the TCR beta chain. Persistent Graves' disease patients showed lower TCR Shannon entropy and fewer highly expanded clones than newly diagnosed patients, suggesting clonal expansion.

This specimen's time point label, interpreted: newly diagnosed GD, antithyroid drugs for less than 3 months. For both TCR sequencing and RNA sequencing, RNA was extracted from PBMCs in TRIzol. The diagnosis of Graves' disease was made according to American Thyroid Association guidelines. The patients came from an endocrinology department in Xi'an, China. Each patient gave approximately 10 milliliters of peripheral blood, collected in an EDTA anticoagulant tube. PBMCs were isolated by Ficoll Paque Plus density gradient separation without further T cell sorting. An Agilent 2100 Bioanalyzer and agarose gel were used to check RNA quality, while a NanoDrop 2000 measured RNA concentration. Preparation of the library involved multiplex PCR. Reads for this sample came from an Illumina HiSeq 4000. To build TCR beta libraries, CDR3 regions were amplified by Arm-PCR using iRepertoire HTBI primers. Before sequencing, the PCR products underwent gel purification. From the authors' description of their analysis: Across samples, 55 to 80 TRBV and over 11 TRBJ segments were identified and used for gene usage analysis of CDR3 amino acid clonotypes. COPE and FqMerger were used to merge filtered high-quality paired reads into contigs. BLAST was used to align contigs to the IMGT TRBV, TRBD and TRBJ reference genes, and CDR3 was defined following IMGT. Any clonotype with a frequency above 0.1% was classified as a highly expanded clone. Repertoire diversity was measured by Shannon entropy, and V-J evenness by the Gini coefficient. A clonotype found in more than one individual was treated as public. The raw public reads went through TCRdb reprocessing: fastp at Q25, MiXCR clone calling, in-frame beta chains kept. Under each unique CDR3 protein, matching rows form one entry showing the most common genes and DNA. TCRdb assigned the V and J calls; the authors' analysis was not used. The sample includes 400,000 to 500,000 distinct CDR3 sequences, with just under 15% observed a single time. The ten top clones hold 16% of the sample.

The CDR3 goes from the cysteine to the phenylalanine over 17 residues. This entry keeps only the CDR3 DNA: 51 bases, framed from base 1. Trimmed from V: 2 bases; trimmed from J: 3 bases; junction bases lacking a gene match: 11. The germline V gene yields SGHVS for CDR1 and FQNEAQ for CDR2. The sample was also linked to a second study, of T cells in Graves' hyperthyroidism and ophthalmopathy. According to the second study: A patient counted as having stable Graves' hyperthyroidism if no progression to ophthalmopathy occurred over 18 months of follow-up. The hyperthyroidism patients were between 18 and 65 years old and newly diagnosed, with a disease duration of less than 2 months. Patients with uncontrolled infections, other autoimmune diseases, pregnancy or lactation were excluded. Diagnoses were based on clinical symptoms, serum thyroxine and TRAb, thyroid ultrasound and orbital computed tomography. A first-round RT-PCR of the TCR CDR3 used the HTBI primer set with the Qiagen OneStep RT-PCR kit. Most expanded thyroid clonotypes (frequency above 0.001) were also detected in blood, a finding suggesting that blood repertoires may reflect thyroid immune responses. A 13 V-J signature model separated ophthalmopathy from stable hyperthyroidism, with approximately 87% sensitivity and 81% to 82% specificity in cross-validation and 80%/75% in testing. In validation, the model predicted progression to ophthalmopathy a median of about 6.5 months before onset, with approximately 70% sensitivity and nearly 75% specificity. To identify distinguishing TCR V-J signatures, a discovery cohort of about 95 patients was used, comprising 40 to 45 with Graves' ophthalmopathy and roughly 60 with stable Graves' hyperthyroidism. Prospective prediction of ophthalmopathy was tested in an independent validation cohort consisting of about 19 hyperthyroidism patients and approximately 16 patients who later progressed to ophthalmopathy. The approximately 100 discovery patients were randomly divided into training and test sets at a 7:3 ratio. The study also compared thyroid tissue and blood T-cell repertoires from a handful of Graves' hyperthyroidism patients. Once sampling was done, hyperthyroidism patients were given methimazole at a starting dose of 30 mg daily, whereas ophthalmopathy patients were given high-dose intravenous methylprednisolone. Libraries were constructed in a second round of multiplex PCR, after which size selection and purification were carried out. Paired-end sequencing of the libraries was performed with 100 bp reads on an Illumina HiSeq2000. SOAPnuke was used to process the raw data, with reads discarded if the reads contained adapters or uncalled bases, had a mean Phred below 15, or lacked an exact constant-primer or identifier match. COPE v1.2.5 was used to merge high-quality paired reads, and clonotypes were defined as unique nucleotide sequences. MiTCR v1.1 was used to align the clonotypes against IMGT TRBV, TRBD and TRBJ reference segments. Analysis was restricted to V-J combinations with a frequency above 0.0001, which covered roughly 99% of repertoires. The TCS score was defined as F50 (clonal expansion) divided by E x V (chaos), with BLOSUM62-based TCRdist calculated between CDR3 peptides within each V-J. Welch's t-statistics and random forest reduced around 520 V-J features to roughly 13, which were used in a naive Bayes classifier (R e1071). No statistical method was used to fix the sample size in advance, and group allocation was not hidden from the investigators. The paper reports TCR Vbeta CDR3 sequencing of 140 or so peripheral blood samples: 43 ophthalmopathy, fewer than 85 hyperthyroidism and roughly 17 progressor patients.

The source is a young woman with Graves disease. Donor details come from another sample of the same person, matched by shared clones. The V and J genes are TRBV7-8 and TRBJ2-7, with 9 central nucleotides matching TRBD2. Here the sequenced sample was peripheral blood mononuclear cells (PBMCs), taken at new diagnosis, from a patient treated with antithyroid drugs. The DNA sequence is TGTGCCAGCAGCTTACTAGCGGGACTTCAAGGAGTCTACGAGCAGTACTTC. Its amino acids are CASSLLAGLQGVYEQYF. With the rest looked up from the reference TRBV7-8 and TRBJ2-7 genes rather than sequenced, the full variable domain is GAGVSQSPRYKVAKRGQDVALRCDPISGHVSLFWYQQALGQGPEFLTYFQNEAQLDKSGLPSDRFFAERPEGSVSTLKIQRTQQEDSAVYLCASSLLAGLQGVYEQYFGPGTRLTVT.